This passage covers 17 T cell receptor beta chains from one sample sequenced in a study of cytomegalovirus exposure and HLA in healthy donors. PCR was performed using 60 Vbeta and 13 Jbeta primers. The table came from immunoSEQ multiplex PCR; TCRdb's copy has only in-frame clones and leaves some out. The sample is made up of around 51,000 clones, and the top ten hold roughly 26% of it. Sequenced sample: PBMCs. The source of these receptors is a man between 40 and 49 years old in good health and CMV-seropositive.

The rearrangement joins TRBV5-6 to TRBJ1-1; tentatively, D is TRBD1 (6 bases). CDR1 SGHDT and CDR2 YYEEEE come from the germline V gene. The CDR3 has 15 amino acids. The V end was cut by 2 bases, the J end by 4 bases, with 15 bases between. CDR3 sequence (DNA): TGTGCCAGCAGCTTTTACAGGGATGGGCGCACTGAAGCTTTCTTT. It is translated as CASSFYRDGRTEAFF.

The chain carries TRBV28 and TRBJ2-7, with D possibly TRBD2 on 5 matching bases. Trimming pared 3 bases from V and 6 bases from J, leaving 9 bases between. The germline gives CDR1 MDHEN, CDR2 SYDVKM. The CDR3 sequence is 12 residues long. The CDR3 here is CASSFSGSEQYF. CDR3 DNA sequence: TGTGCCAGCAGTTTTTCTGGGAGCGAGCAGTACTTC.

The chain employs TRBV10-2 and TRBJ2-1; possibly TRBD1 for D (5 bases). CDR1 and CDR2 (germline): WSHSY, SAAADI. V was pared by 8 bases and J by 6 bases, with 8 bases between. This CDR3 spans 11 amino acids. CDR3 residues: CASETGNEQFF. In DNA, the CDR3 is TGCGCCAGCGAAACAGGCAATGAGCAGTTCTTC.

The chain carries TRBV19 and TRBJ2-7; 8 bases line up with TRBD1. Germline V gives CDR1 LNHDA, CDR2 SQIVND (reference sequence). There are 14 residues in the CDR3. V gave up 2 bases and J gave up 4 bases; unmatched junction bases: 4. The CDR3: CASSIRTGKYEQYF. Here the CDR3 DNA reads TGTGCCAGTAGTATACGGACAGGGAAGTACGAGCAGTACTTC.

V is TRBV7-6 and J is TRBJ2-3, with 10 bases matching TRBD1. This CDR3 spans 14 amino acids. The ends lost 4 bases at V and 6 bases at J; junction bases unmatched: 4. Germline V gives CDR1 SGHVS, CDR2 FNYEAQ. The CDR3 loop is CASSWGQGIDTQYF. In DNA, the CDR3 is TGTGCCAGCAGCTGGGGACAGGGGATCGATACGCAGTATTTT.

The chain uses TRBV6-5 and TRBJ2-3, with no clear D. CDR1 is MNHEY, CDR2 SVGAGI, per germline. V was pared by 0 bases and J by 7 bases, with 14 bases between. The CDR3 length is 15 residues. CDR3 sequence reads: CASSYSSTAPHTQYF. In nucleotides, the CDR3 is TGTGCCAGCAGTTACTCGAGTACCGCCCCCCATACGCAGTATTTT.

V gene TRBV29-1 combines with J gene TRBJ2-1, with D tentatively TRBD2 (5 bases). Between the trimmed V and J ends, which lost 7 bases and 4 bases, there was a span of 14 bases. CDR1 is SQVTM and CDR2 is ANQGSEA in the germline V gene. This CDR3 spans 13 amino acids. CDR3 nucleotide sequence: TGCAGCGGGAGGAGGTTTGGGTACAATGAGCAGTTCTTC. As protein: CSGRRFGYNEQFF.

The rearrangement joins TRBV7-3 to TRBJ2-1, with 15 bases identical to TRBD2. Germline CDR1 is SGHTA and CDR2 is FQGTGA. The J segment lost 4 bases and the V segment lost 4 bases, leaving 20 bases of the junction unmatched. The CDR3 consists of 22 residues. The CDR3 spells CASSSTRDPGLAGGEGYNEQFF. In DNA, the CDR3 is TGTGCCAGCAGCTCAACCAGAGATCCGGGACTAGCGGGGGGCGAGGGGTACAATGAGCAGTTCTTC.

The V call is TRBV18, the J call TRBJ2-5; D is perhaps TRBD1 (6 bases). Per the germline V gene, CDR1 is KGHSH and CDR2 is LQKENI. The CDR3 has 16 amino acids. Trimming stripped 0 bases from V and 3 bases from J, with 14 bases between. This chain's CDR3 is CASSPPQSQGEETQYF. The DNA of the CDR3 is TGTGCCAGCTCACCACCTCAATCACAGGGAGAAGAGACCCAGTACTTC. The variable domain in full, with the rest retrieved from reference TRBV18 and TRBJ2-5, is NAGVMQNPRHLVRRRGQEARLRCSPMKGHSHVYWYRQLPEEGLKFMVYLQKENIIDESGMPKERFSAEFPKEGPSILRIQQVVRGDSAAYFCASSPPQSQGEETQYFGPGTRLLVL.

The chain combines TRBV6-1 with TRBJ1-1; D gene ambiguous. This CDR3 is 12 amino acids long. Between the trimmed V and J ends, which lost 6 bases and 1 base, there was a span of 6 bases. Per the germline V gene, CDR1 is MNHNS and CDR2 is SASEGT. The CDR3 coding sequence is TGTGCCAGCAGCGGGAGGAACACTGAAGCTTTCTTT. Translation gives CASSGRNTEAFF.

The chain couples TRBV28 to TRBJ2-5; TRBD2 matches at 13 bases. CDR3 size: 15 residues. Trimming took 5 bases from V and 4 from J; bases not matched to a gene: 4. Germline-derived CDR1 and CDR2 are MDHEN and SYDVKM. The DNA of the CDR3 is TGTGCCAGCAGTGGACTAGCGGGAGAGAGAGAGACCCAGTACTTC. Its protein product is CASSGLAGERETQYF.

This chain links TRBV5-1 with TRBJ2-2; D gene unclear. The V gene's germline CDR1 is SGHRS and CDR2 YFSETQ. The V and J ends lost 0 bases and 0 bases respectively, with 9 bases between them. The CDR3 has 16 residues. CDR3 sequence: CASSLGANPNTGELFF. In DNA form, the CDR3 reads TGCGCCAGCAGCTTGGGGGCTAACCCGAACACCGGGGAGCTGTTTTTT.

The chain combines TRBV7-2 with TRBJ2-3; TRBD2 agrees at 7 bases. Germline lookup yields CDR1 SGHTA and CDR2 FQGNSA. The length of the CDR3 is 17 residues. With V trimmed by 0 bases and J by 4 bases, 10 bases remained unmatched. In nucleotides, the CDR3 is TGTGCCAGCAGCTTAGCGCCTAACGGGGGGAAGGCAGATACGCAGTATTTT. Translated: CASSLAPNGGKADTQYF.

CDR3 coding DNA: TGTGCCAGCTCACCCTCCGGGACAGGGGTTTTCAATGAGCAGTTCTTC. Translated, it gives CASSPSGTGVFNEQFF. V gene TRBV18 combines with J gene TRBJ2-1, with 10 nucleotides matching TRBD1. The CDR3 runs 16 residues. The trim removed 3 bases at V and 6 bases at J, leaving 8 bases unmatched. CDR1 is KGHSH, CDR2 LQKENI, per germline.

This chain connects TRBV7-9 to TRBJ1-3; 7 bases are a match to TRBD1. Per the germline V gene, CDR1 is SEHNR and CDR2 is FQNEAQ (reference sequence). J gave up 0 bases and V 5 bases, and 7 bases lay outside the gene matches. The CDR3 has 16 residues. The CDR3 sequence is CASSPTGQPSGNTIYF. The CDR3, as DNA: TGTGCCAGCAGCCCGACAGGGCAACCCTCTGGAAACACCATATATTTT.

The chain combines TRBV6-6 with TRBJ1-2; TRBD1 matches 10 bases. The CDR3 extends over 15 amino acids. Trimming removed 8 bases from V and 6 bases from J; junction bases left unmatched: 12. Per the germline V gene, CDR1 is MNHNY and CDR2 is SVGAGI (reference sequence). This chain's CDR3 is CASFIRDRGNNGYTF. In DNA form, the CDR3 reads TGTGCCAGCTTTATCCGGGACAGGGGAAATAATGGCTACACCTTC.

The V call is TRBV19, the J call TRBJ2-7; TRBD1 agrees at 7 bases. V shed 4 bases and J 3 bases; nucleotides not matched to a gene: 6. The CDR3 is 14 amino acids. Germline CDR1 LNHDA, CDR2 SQIVND (reference sequence). CDR3 coding DNA: TGTGCCAGTAGTACGAGACAGGGTGGCTACGAGCAGTACTTC. It translates to CASSTRQGGYEQYF.